This T cell receptor beta chain derives from a study of shared clonotypes between healthy human individuals. Study observations and caveats: It was only blood that was sampled, and tissue repertoires likely differ.

CDR3 length equals 18 residues. Germline lookup yields CDR1 MDHEN and CDR2 SYDVKM. Trimming took 8 bases from V and 8 from J; bases not matched to a gene: 23. Sequencing was performed with immunoSEQ multiplex PCR; in TCRdb, only in-frame clones are kept and a portion is missing. The sample consists of roughly 2.2 million clones, over 85% of them appearing once. In the case of this clone: What it binds is unknown.

The sequence was collected from a man aged 18 to 29 in good health. Some clones in this sample may be carry-over from other donors' samples. The chain recombines TRBV28 with TRBJ1-4, with TRBD1 matching over 7 bases. Sequencing used naive CD4+ T cells from PBMCs. Specified subset: CD45RA+ positively selected. The CDR3 here is CASGLGPGRGGSGEKLFF. The CDR3 region has the DNA TGTGCCAGCGGACTGGGACCCGGAAGAGGGGGCTCAGGGGAAAAACTGTTTTTT.